These 26 T cell receptor beta chains were all obtained from the same sample, sequenced in a study of T cells in Graves' hyperthyroidism and ophthalmopathy. Amplification yielded TCR beta CDR3 regions, with RNA transcripts as the source. The TCR CDR3 first-round RT-PCR relied on the HTBI primer set. TCRdb re-derived calls from the multiplex PCR reads in MiXCR, one entry per CDR3 protein. This sample carries 600,000 to 650,000 distinct CDR3 sequences, about 20% of them seen once, and the ten largest clones take around a third. Sample: blood. These receptors were collected from a man between 25 and 39 years old with Graves' ophthalmopathy.

In this sample, this clonotype turned up a few times. The chain uses TRBV28 and TRBJ1-2; maybe TRBD1 (5 bases). V lost 5 bases, J lost 0 bases, and 10 bases lay in between. CDR1 is MDHEN and CDR2 is SYDVKM in the germline V gene. The CDR3 has 14 residues. In DNA, the CDR3 is TGTGCCAGCAGTAGGGACGGTGCTAACTATGGCTACACCTTC. Translating it yields CASSRDGANYGYTF.

This clonotype was counted a single time. The rearrangement uses TRBV4-2 and TRBJ2-2, with 10 bases that match TRBD1. Per the germline V gene, CDR1 is LGHNA and CDR2 is YNFKEQ. The ends lost 5 bases at V and 6 bases at J; junction bases unmatched: 6. The CDR3 is 15 residues long. The CDR3 bases are TGTGCCAGCAGCGACCGGGACAGGGGCTCCGGGGAGCTGTTTTTT. Residues: CASSDRDRGSGELFF.

This clonotype was recorded at least ten times. The chain carries TRBV24-1 and TRBJ2-3; tentatively, D is TRBD2 (5 bases). V lost 0 bases to trimming and J lost 2 bases, with 8 bases between them. This CDR3 comprises 15 residues. Germline assignment: CDR1 KGHDR and CDR2 SFDVKD. CDR3 DNA: TGTGCCACCAGTGATTTGAGGACTGCCACAGATACGCAGTATTTT. Translated, it gives CATSDLRTATDTQYF.

The chain has TRBV11-1 and TRBJ2-2, with 10 positions matching TRBD2. This CDR3 is 19 amino acids long. V gave up 3 bases and J gave up 5 bases; unmatched junction bases: 15. In germline, CDR1 is SGHAT, CDR2 FQDESV (reference sequence). CDR3 protein: CASSFRKIAGGLRTGELFF. CDR3 bases: TGTGCCAGCAGCTTCCGAAAAATAGCGGGAGGTTTGAGGACCGGGGAGCTGTTTTTT. The full variable domain, in which reference TRBV11-1 and TRBJ2-2 provide the parts outside the CDR3, is EAEVAQSPRYKITEKSQAVAFWCDPISGHATLYWYRQILGQGPELLVQFQDESVVDDSQLPKDRFSAERLKGVDSTLKIQPAELGDSAMYLCASSFRKIAGGLRTGELFFGEGSRLTVL.

The table lists this clonotype with a few counts. This chain connects TRBV28 to TRBJ1-5; D perhaps matches TRBD1 (6 bases). Deletions cut 7 bases from V and 5 bases from J, with 12 bases between. The CDR3 has 13 residues. Germline V gene sequence: CDR1 MDHEN, CDR2 SYDVKM. CDR3 bases: TGTGCCAGCAAGGTTGAGGGGGATCAGCCCCAGCATTTT. It translates to CASKVEGDQPQHF.

This clonotype has ten or more counts. This chain joins TRBV5-1 and TRBJ2-3; D possibly uses TRBD1 or TRBD2 (5 bases each). The CDR3 runs 15 residues. Germline lookup yields CDR1 SGHRS and CDR2 YFSETQ. The V end was cut by 1 base, the J end by 4 bases, with 13 bases between. This CDR3 is CASSLHGTLSDTQYF. CDR3 sequence (DNA): TGCGCCAGCAGCTTGCATGGGACCTTGTCAGATACGCAGTATTTT.

J is TRBJ2-1 and V is TRBV7-2; TRBD2 aligns across 9 bases. The CDR3 sequence is 17 residues long. Germline-derived CDR1 and CDR2 are SGHTA and FQGNSA. V trimming: 1 base; J trimming: 8 bases; junction bases outside the gene matches: 12. The CDR3 region is CASSLVWGGRARHEQFF. The CDR3 nucleotides are TGTGCCAGCAGCTTAGTATGGGGCGGGAGGGCCCGCCATGAGCAGTTCTTC.

V usage is TRBV20-1 and J usage is TRBJ1-4; no firm D call. Germline CDR1 DFQATT, CDR2 SNEGSKA (reference sequence). The CDR3 is made up of 15 amino acids. Trimming pared 6 bases from V and 3 bases from J, leaving 17 bases between. In DNA form, the CDR3 reads TGCAGTGCCTCTCGAACCGGGATGGCTAATGAAAAACTGTTTTTT. Translation gives CSASRTGMANEKLFF.

This clonotype was found many times. The chain uses TRBV28 and TRBJ2-1; a possible D gene is TRBD2 (7 bases). V lost 5 bases to trimming and J lost 6 bases, with 20 bases between them. This CDR3 spans 16 amino acids. From germline, CDR1 is MDHEN and CDR2 SYDVKM. The CDR3 here is CASSGGGASITNEQFF. The CDR3 DNA is TGTGCCAGCAGTGGGGGGGGCGCTTCGATTACCAATGAGCAGTTCTTC.

The V gene is TRBV4-1, the J gene TRBJ1-2; D is ambiguous. Germline V gene data show CDR1 as MGHRA and CDR2 as YSYEKL. Between the trimmed V and J ends, which lost 2 bases and 1 base, there was a span of 14 bases. This CDR3 contains 16 residues. CDR3 amino acids: CASSQLARTDNYGYTF. The CDR3 bases are TGCGCCAGCAGCCAACTCGCTCGGACGGATAACTATGGCTACACCTTC.

This clonotype was recorded a few times. The chain uses TRBV15 and TRBJ2-5, with 8 bases identical to TRBD2. From germline, CDR1 is LNHNV and CDR2 YYDKDF (reference sequence). V lost 0 bases, J lost 5 bases, and 5 bases stayed unmatched. This CDR3 contains 15 residues. CDR3 sequence: CATSRDRSGSETQYF. CDR3 in DNA: TGTGCCACCAGCAGAGATCGAAGCGGGAGCGAGACCCAGTACTTC. The whole variable domain, filled in from reference TRBV15 and TRBJ2-5, reads DAMVIQNPRYQVTQFGKPVTLSCSQTLNHNVMYWYQQKSSQAPKLLFHYYDKDFNNEADTPDNFQSRRPNTSFCFLDIRSPGLGDTAMYLCATSRDRSGSETQYFGPGTRLLVL.

This clonotype appeared many times. The chain joins TRBV24-1 to TRBJ2-1; 8 nucleotides match TRBD2. Germline trimming cut 6 bases from V and 5 bases from J; bases unmatched to any gene: 8. The CDR3 consists of 15 residues. CDR1 and CDR2 (germline): KGHDR, SFDVKD. The CDR3 region has the DNA TGTGCCACCAGTTTGAGCGGGAGTCACGACAATGAGCAGTTCTTC. It yields the protein CATSLSGSHDNEQFF.

This clonotype has only one observation. The gene calls are TRBV2 and TRBJ1-2; tentatively, D is TRBD1 (5 bases). The germline V and J ends were trimmed by 10 bases and 0 bases, with 15 bases remaining between them. Germline lookup yields CDR1 SNHLY and CDR2 FYNNEI. This CDR3 is built from 14 residues. The CDR3 bases are TGTGCCACCACCTCAGGGCCAGCTAACTATGGCTACACCTTC. Translating it yields CATTSGPANYGYTF.

The rearrangement joins TRBV6-1 to TRBJ2-5; tentative D call: TRBD1 (6 bases). CDR1 is MNHNS and CDR2 is SASEGT in the germline V gene. The V end lost 1 base, the J end lost 5 bases, and 14 bases lay between the germline ends. The CDR3 covers 15 residues. The CDR3 here is CASSEVSGDLETQYF. The CDR3 DNA is TGTGCCAGCAGTGAAGTGTCAGGGGATTTGGAGACCCAGTACTTC.

This clonotype showed up many times. V and J are TRBV6-1 and TRBJ2-1; D might be TRBD2 (5 bases). Trimming pared 7 bases from V and 0 bases from J, leaving 10 bases between. CDR3 length: 14 amino acids. Germline loops: CDR1 MNHNS, CDR2 SASEGT. The CDR3 coding sequence is TGTGCCAGCAAGAGACTACGCTCCTACAATGAGCAGTTCTTC. This encodes CASKRLRSYNEQFF.

This clonotype was found many times. CDR3 amino acids: CASSLRQTGSNEKLFF. CDR3 DNA: TGTGCCAGCAGTCTCCGACAAACGGGATCTAATGAAAAACTGTTTTTT. The chain couples TRBV28 to TRBJ1-4; no definite D call. The CDR3 has 16 amino acids. The V gene's germline CDR1 is MDHEN and CDR2 SYDVKM. Deletions cut 5 bases from V and 3 bases from J, with 16 bases between.

This sequence joins TRBV9 and TRBJ2-2, with TRBD1 matching 10 bases. The CDR3 runs 16 residues. Trimming cost V 2 bases and J 3 bases; bases outside gene matches: 4. CDR1 is SGDLS and CDR2 is YYNGEE in the germline V gene. CDR3 coding DNA: TGTGCCAGCAGCGTCGGACAGGGGGGAGACACCGGGGAGCTGTTTTTT. Its translation: CASSVGQGGDTGELFF.

A few counts support this clonotype. The CDR3 loop is CASSLRERGNEKLFF. The CDR3, as DNA: TGTGCCAGCAGCTTACGGGAACGGGGTAATGAAAAACTGTTTTTT. V is TRBV7-9 and J is TRBJ1-4; D ambiguous. CDR1 and CDR2 from the germline V gene are SEHNR and FQNEAQ (reference sequence). Trimming took off 2 bases at V and 4 bases at J, with 11 bases between the two ends. This CDR3 region has 15 residues.

This clonotype was seen ten or more times. The chain recombines TRBV6-6 with TRBJ2-3, with D uncertain. This CDR3 has 13 amino acids. Deletions cut 0 bases from V and 5 bases from J, with 6 bases between. Germline assignment: CDR1 MNHNY and CDR2 SVGAGI (reference sequence). In DNA form, the CDR3 reads TGTGCCAGCAGTTACTCGACCAGAGATACGCAGTATTTT. As protein: CASSYSTRDTQYF.

The V gene is TRBV10-3, the J gene TRBJ2-1; 8 bases are a match to TRBD1. V was pared by 5 bases and J by 4 bases, with 7 bases of the junction left unmatched. The germline CDR1 and CDR2 sequences are ENHRY and SYGVKD. CDR3 size: 15 residues. Written as DNA, the CDR3 is TGTGCCATCAGTCGGACAGGGACAGAATACAATGAGCAGTTCTTC. Translation gives CAISRTGTEYNEQFF.

The chain joins TRBV2 to TRBJ2-1; D call uncertain. The germline V and J ends were trimmed by 6 bases and 7 bases, with 13 bases remaining between them. Germline V lookup: CDR1 SNHLY, CDR2 FYNNEI. The CDR3 length is 13 residues. The CDR3 DNA reads as TGTGCCAGCAGCCGCGATGGGGTAAATGAGCAGTTCTTC. Translated, it gives CASSRDGVNEQFF.

The chain has TRBV11-1 and TRBJ2-6; unclear D gene. Between the trimmed V and J ends, which lost 5 bases and 0 bases, there was a span of 14 bases. The germline V gene has CDR1 SGHAT and CDR2 FQDESV (reference sequence). The CDR3 sequence is 17 residues long. The CDR3 loop reads CASSPPDRFSGANVLTF. DNA for the CDR3: TGTGCCAGCAGCCCCCCGGACCGGTTCTCTGGGGCCAACGTCCTGACTTTC.

This clonotype appeared a few times. V is TRBV6-2 or TRBV6-3 and J is TRBJ2-2, with D possibly TRBD2 on 6 matching bases. Germline CDR1 reads MNHEY; CDR2 reads SVGEGT. The CDR3 has 18 amino acids. V dropped 2 bases and J dropped 7 bases, with 23 bases sitting between them. CDR3 nucleotide sequence: TGTGCCAGCAGTTACCCATCGGAGGGGCGACGCTTTGGCGGGGAGCTGTTTTTT. Its protein product is CASSYPSEGRRFGGELFF.

The chain uses TRBV7-3 and TRBJ2-1; D remains unclear. The CDR3 contains 15 residues. Germline V gene data show CDR1 as SGHTA and CDR2 as FQGTGA. The ends were cut back, 2 bases at V and 5 bases at J, with 13 bases in the middle. CDR3 region: CASSLVRRVDNEQFF. For the CDR3, the DNA is TGTGCCAGCAGCTTAGTAAGAAGGGTCGACAATGAGCAGTTCTTC.

The rearrangement links TRBV7-8 to TRBJ2-3, with D perhaps matching TRBD1 (5 bases). Germline CDR1 reads SGHVS; CDR2 reads FQNEAQ. Trimming stripped 1 base from V and 6 bases from J, with 17 bases between. This CDR3 comprises 16 residues. The CDR3: CASSLEGSLETDTQYF. The CDR3 DNA follows: TGTGCCAGCAGCTTAGAGGGGTCCCTCGAAACGGATACGCAGTATTTT.

This sequence joins TRBV6-1 and TRBJ2-7; possible D gene TRBD2, 5 bases. V was shortened by 7 bases and J by 7 bases, with 20 bases between the two germline ends. This CDR3 spans 14 amino acids. Germline loops: CDR1 MNHNS, CDR2 SASEGT. CDR3 sequence: CASTPGWGSREQYF. CDR3 sequence (DNA): TGTGCCAGCACCCCGGGGTGGGGTTCTCGTGAGCAGTACTTC.